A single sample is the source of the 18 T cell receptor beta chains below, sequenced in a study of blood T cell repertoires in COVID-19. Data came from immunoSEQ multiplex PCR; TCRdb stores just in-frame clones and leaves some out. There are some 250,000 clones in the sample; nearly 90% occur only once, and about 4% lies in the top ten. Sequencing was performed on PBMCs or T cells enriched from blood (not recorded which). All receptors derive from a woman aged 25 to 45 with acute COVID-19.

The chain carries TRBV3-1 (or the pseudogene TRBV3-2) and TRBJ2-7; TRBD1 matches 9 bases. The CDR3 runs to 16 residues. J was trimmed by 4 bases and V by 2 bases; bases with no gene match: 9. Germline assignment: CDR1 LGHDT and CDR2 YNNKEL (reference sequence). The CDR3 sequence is CASSQPQDRGVYEQYF. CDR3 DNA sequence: TGTGCCAGCAGCCAACCACAAGACAGGGGGGTGTACGAGCAGTACTTC.

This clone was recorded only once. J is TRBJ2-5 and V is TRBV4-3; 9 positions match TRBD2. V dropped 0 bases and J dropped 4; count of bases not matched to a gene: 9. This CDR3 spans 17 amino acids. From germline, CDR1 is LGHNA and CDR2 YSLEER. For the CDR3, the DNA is TGCGCCAGCAGCCAAGATGTTGCGGCGGGGGGGCCAGAGACCCAGTACTTC. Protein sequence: CASSQDVAAGGPETQYF.

The CDR3 DNA is TGTGCCAGCAGTGACAGATATGGCTACACCTTC. It is translated as CASSDRYGYTF. This chain connects TRBV7-2 to TRBJ1-2; D might be TRBD1 (5 bases). The germline V and J ends were trimmed by 6 bases and 5 bases, with 7 bases remaining between them. CDR1 and CDR2 (germline): SGHTA, FQGNSA. The CDR3 spans 11 residues.

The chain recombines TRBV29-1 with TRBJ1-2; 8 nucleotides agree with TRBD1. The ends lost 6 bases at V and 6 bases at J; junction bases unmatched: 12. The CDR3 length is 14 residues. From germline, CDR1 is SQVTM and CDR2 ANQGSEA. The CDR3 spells CSVTGQADAHGYTF. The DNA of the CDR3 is TGCAGCGTGACGGGACAGGCGGACGCTCATGGCTACACCTTC.

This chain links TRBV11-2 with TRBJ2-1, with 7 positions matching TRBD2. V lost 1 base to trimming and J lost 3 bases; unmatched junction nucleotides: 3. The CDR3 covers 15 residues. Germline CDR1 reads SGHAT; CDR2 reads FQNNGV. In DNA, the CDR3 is TGTGCCAGCAGCTTAGCACGGGGGGACTACAATGAGCAGTTCTTC. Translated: CASSLARGDYNEQFF. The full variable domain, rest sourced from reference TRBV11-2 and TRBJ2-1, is EAGVAQSPRYKIIEKRQSVAFWCNPISGHATLYWYQQILGQGPKLLIQFQNNGVVDDSQLPKDRFSAERLKGVDSTLKIQPAKLEDSAVYLCASSLARGDYNEQFFGPGTRLTVL.

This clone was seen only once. CDR3 sequence: CASSQEGYRSYEQYF. As DNA, the CDR3 is TGCGCCAGCAGCCAAGAGGGTTACAGGTCCTACGAGCAGTACTTC. The chain is built from TRBV4-3 and TRBJ2-7, with D tentatively TRBD1 (5 bases). This CDR3 has 15 residues. Germline V CDR1 and CDR2: LGHNA, YSLEER. V was clipped by 0 bases and J by 1 base, with 10 bases between them.

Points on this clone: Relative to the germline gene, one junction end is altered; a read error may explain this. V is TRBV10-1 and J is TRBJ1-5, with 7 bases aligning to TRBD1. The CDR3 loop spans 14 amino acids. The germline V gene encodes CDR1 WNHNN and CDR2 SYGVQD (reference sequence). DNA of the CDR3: TGCGCCAGCGGTGACCTATGGGACAGTCAGCCCCAGCATTTT. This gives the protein CASGDLWDSQPQHF.

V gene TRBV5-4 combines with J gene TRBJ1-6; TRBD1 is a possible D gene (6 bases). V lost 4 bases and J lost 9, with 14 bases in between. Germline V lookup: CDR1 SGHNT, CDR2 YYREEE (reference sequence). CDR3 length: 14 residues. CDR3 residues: CASSQGQNTSPLHF. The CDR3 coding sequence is TGTGCCAGCAGCCAAGGACAGAATACTTCACCCCTCCACTTT.

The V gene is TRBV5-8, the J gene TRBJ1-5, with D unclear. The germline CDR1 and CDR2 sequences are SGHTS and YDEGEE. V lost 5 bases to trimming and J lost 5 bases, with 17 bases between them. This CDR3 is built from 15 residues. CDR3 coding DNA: TGTGCCAGCAGACCCCAGGCAGGTCGATATCAGCCCCAGCATTTT. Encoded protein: CASRPQAGRYQPQHF.

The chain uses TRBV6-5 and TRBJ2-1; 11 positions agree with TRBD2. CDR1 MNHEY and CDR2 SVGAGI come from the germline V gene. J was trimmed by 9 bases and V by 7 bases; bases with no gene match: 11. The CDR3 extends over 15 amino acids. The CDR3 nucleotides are TGTGCCAGCACTTTTAGCGGGGGGGCTGAGGGTGAGCAGTTCTTC. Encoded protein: CASTFSGGAEGEQFF.

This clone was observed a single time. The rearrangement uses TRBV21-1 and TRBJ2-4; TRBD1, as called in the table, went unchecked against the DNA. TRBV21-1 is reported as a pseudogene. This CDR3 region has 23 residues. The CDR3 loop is CASSGQGAVLDVGEVIAKNIQYF. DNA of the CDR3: TGTGCCAGCAGCGGACAGGGGGCAGTACTAGACGTTGGGGAAGTAATAGCCAAAAACATTCAGTACTTC.

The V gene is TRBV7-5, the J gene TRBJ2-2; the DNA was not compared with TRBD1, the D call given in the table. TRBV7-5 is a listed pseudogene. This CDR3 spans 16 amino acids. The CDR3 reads CVRSPPDRVRTGELFF. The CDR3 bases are TGTGTCAGAAGCCCGCCTGACAGGGTTAGGACCGGGGAGCTGTTTTTT.

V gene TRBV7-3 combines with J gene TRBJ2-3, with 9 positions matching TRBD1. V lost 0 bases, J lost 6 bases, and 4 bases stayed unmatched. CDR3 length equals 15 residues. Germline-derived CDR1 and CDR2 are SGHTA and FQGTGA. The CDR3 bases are TGTGCCAGCAGCTTAACCAGGGACAGGGCGGATACGCAGTATTTT. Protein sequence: CASSLTRDRADTQYF.

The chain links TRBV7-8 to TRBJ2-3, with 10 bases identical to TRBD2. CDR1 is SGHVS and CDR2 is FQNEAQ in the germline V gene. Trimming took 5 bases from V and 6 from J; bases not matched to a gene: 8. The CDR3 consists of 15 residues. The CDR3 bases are TGTGCCAGCAGCCGACCAGCGGGGGGGCGTGATACGCAGTATTTT. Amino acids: CASSRPAGGRDTQYF.

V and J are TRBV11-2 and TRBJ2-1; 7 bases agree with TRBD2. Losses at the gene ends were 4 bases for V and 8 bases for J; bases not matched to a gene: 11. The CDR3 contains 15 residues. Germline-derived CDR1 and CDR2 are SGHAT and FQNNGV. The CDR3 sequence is CASSSRLGGGDEQFF. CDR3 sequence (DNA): TGTGCCAGCAGCTCTAGACTTGGGGGGGGTGATGAGCAGTTCTTC.

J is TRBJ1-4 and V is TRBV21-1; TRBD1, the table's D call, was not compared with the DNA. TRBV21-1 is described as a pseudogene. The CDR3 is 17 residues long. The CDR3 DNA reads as TGTGCCAGCAGCGGCCCTGGAGCTGGCAGGGTAAAGGAAAAACTGTTTTTT. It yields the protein CASSGPGAGRVKEKLFF.

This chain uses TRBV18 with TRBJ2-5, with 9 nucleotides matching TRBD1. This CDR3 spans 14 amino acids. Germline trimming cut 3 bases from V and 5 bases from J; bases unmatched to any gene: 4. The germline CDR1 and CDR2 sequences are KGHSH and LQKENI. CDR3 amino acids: CASSPGTGKETQYF. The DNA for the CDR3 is TGTGCCAGCTCACCCGGGACAGGGAAGGAGACCCAGTACTTC.

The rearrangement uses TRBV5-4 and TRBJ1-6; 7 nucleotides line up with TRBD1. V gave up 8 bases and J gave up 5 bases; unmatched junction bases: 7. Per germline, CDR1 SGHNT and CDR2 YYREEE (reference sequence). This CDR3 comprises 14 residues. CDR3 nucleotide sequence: TGTGCCAGTGGACAGGACTTCGATAATTCACCCCTCCACTTT. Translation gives CASGQDFDNSPLHF.